The clone carrying this T cell receptor beta chain has just a few counts. What it binds is not known. Germline V gene sequence: CDR1 PRHDT, CDR2 FYEKMQ (reference sequence). This CDR3 is built from 16 residues. The ends were cut back, 2 bases at V and 3 bases at J, with 16 bases in the middle. The PCR made use of 60 Vbeta and 13 Jbeta primers. The repertoire was sequenced with immunoSEQ multiplex PCR; TCRdb's copy has only in-frame clones and lacks some. The sample has 150,000 to 200,000 clones; 81% are singletons. The data derive from a study of cytomegalovirus exposure and HLA in healthy donors. Study-level findings and limits: There were reportedly fewer N-insertions in an Asian-associated ancestry cluster than the roughly 700-donor mean, in a later analysis. V- and J-gene trimming of TCR beta was linked (in a later analysis) to a missense DCLRE1C variant.

Specimen: PBMCs. This clonotype originated in a woman younger than 35 in good health and CMV-seropositive. This chain links TRBV13 with TRBJ1-2; D remains ambiguous. The CDR3 nucleotides read TGTGCCAGCAGCTTATCCACAGCACAGCCTTACTATGGCTACACCTTC. Translated, it gives CASSLSTAQPYYGYTF.